This TCR beta chain is from a study of blood T cell repertoires in COVID-19. Across the whole study: Spain, Italy and the United States supplied samples that represented acute and convalescent COVID-19.

The assay was immunoSEQ multiplex PCR, and TCRdb's table has in-frame clones only and misses some. Altogether around 370,000 clones are present, around 89% being singletons, with the ten largest covering 0.9% to 1.5%. The germline gives CDR1 SGHDN, CDR2 FVKESK. V gave up 0 bases and J gave up 4 bases, with 12 bases separating them. CDR3 size: 16 residues. What was sequenced was PBMCs or T cells enriched from blood (not recorded which). This clonotype was obtained from a woman younger than 30 who had recovered from COVID-19. The V gene is TRBV14, the J gene TRBJ1-4; a weak D match, TRBD1 (6 bases). CDR3 in DNA: TGTGCCAGCAGCCAAGATGGGCGAGGGGGTAATGAAAAACTGTTTTTT. The encoded protein is CASSQDGRGGNEKLFF.